Listed here are 12 T cell receptor beta chains from one sample, sequenced in a study of T cell responses to AZD1222 COVID-19 vaccine. Produced via immunoSEQ multiplex PCR; TCRdb's table is partial and in-frame only. The repertoire has tens of thousands of clones, 75% to 85% of them found once; the top ten carry about 20%. The starting material was peripheral blood, obtained on day 0 of AZD1222 vaccination. These TCRs come from an adult in good health.

The gene calls are TRBV28 and TRBJ1-1; no clear D. The germline V and J ends were trimmed by 3 bases and 0 bases, with 5 bases remaining between them. The CDR3 covers 13 residues. CDR1 and CDR2 (germline): MDHEN, SYDVKM. CDR3 in DNA: TGTGCCAGCAGTTTTATCATGAACACTGAAGCTTTCTTT. It is translated as CASSFIMNTEAFF.

The chain joins TRBV2 to TRBJ1-5, with 8 bases that match TRBD1. Germline V gene lookup returns CDR1 SNHLY and CDR2 FYNNEI. CDR3 length: 13 residues. J gave up 6 bases and V 9 bases, and 7 bases lay outside the gene matches. CDR3 DNA: TGTGCCAGTATTGGACAGGGAGGTCAGCCCCAGCATTTT. Amino acid sequence: CASIGQGGQPQHF.

This clone was counted once. The chain has TRBV7-9 and TRBJ1-1, with 7 bases matching TRBD1. The CDR3 spans 12 residues. Germline V gene data show CDR1 as SEHNR and CDR2 as FQNEAQ (reference sequence). V lost 5 bases and J lost 11; bases outside the gene matches: 8. This chain's CDR3 is CASSPTGKMAFF. The CDR3 DNA follows: TGTGCCAGCAGCCCGACAGGGAAAATGGCTTTCTTT.

The genes are TRBV2 and TRBJ2-7; 10 nucleotides line up with TRBD1. Per germline, CDR1 SNHLY and CDR2 FYNNEI. Losses at the gene ends were 6 bases for V and 2 bases for J; bases not matched to a gene: 1. The CDR3 sequence is 13 residues long. The DNA of the CDR3 is TGTGCCAGCAGAGGGACAGGGGCCTACGAGCAGTACTTC. It encodes CASRGTGAYEQYF.

This clone was counted only a few times. The rearrangement links TRBV2 to TRBJ1-1; possibly TRBD1 for D (5 bases). This CDR3 comprises 14 residues. V lost 3 bases, J lost 5 bases, and 13 bases lay in between. Germline V gene sequence: CDR1 SNHLY, CDR2 FYNNEI. The CDR3 loop is CASSDFGGMTEAFF. CDR3 coding DNA: TGTGCCAGCAGTGACTTCGGGGGGATGACTGAAGCTTTCTTT.

The J gene is TRBJ2-2, the V gene TRBV7-8; D is perhaps TRBD1 (6 bases). This CDR3 region has 16 residues. V lost 0 bases and J lost 1, with 9 bases in between. Germline V lookup: CDR1 SGHVS, CDR2 FQNEAQ. CDR3 DNA sequence: TGTGCCAGCAGCTTAGCCGAGACAGGGAACACCGGGGAGCTGTTTTTT. Its protein is CASSLAETGNTGELFF.

This clone was picked up one time. The chain uses TRBV7-9 and TRBJ2-2, with unresolved D. Trimming took 6 bases from V and 5 from J, leaving 7 bases between them. The CDR3 covers 12 residues. CDR1 SEHNR and CDR2 FQNEAQ come from the germline V gene (reference sequence). CDR3 region: CASRLRTGELFF. CDR3 in DNA: TGTGCCAGCAGGCTTAGGACCGGGGAGCTGTTTTTT.

This clone occurred once. V is TRBV6-1 and J is TRBJ1-5; TRBD1 might be the D (5 bases). The germline V gene encodes CDR1 MNHNS and CDR2 SASEGT. Trimming cost V 3 bases and J 3 bases, with 15 bases left between them. This CDR3 spans 16 amino acids. The DNA for the CDR3 is TGTGCCAGCAGTGACTTAGGACGGGGCTACAATCAGCCCCAGCATTTT. Encoded protein: CASSDLGRGYNQPQHF.

There are a few counts of this clone. This sequence joins TRBV7-9 and TRBJ2-3; TRBD2 aligns across 8 bases. Germline trimming cut 3 bases from V and 6 bases from J; bases unmatched to any gene: 5. Germline lookup yields CDR1 SEHNR and CDR2 FQNEAQ (reference sequence). This CDR3 is 14 amino acids long. The CDR3: CASSFTTGGDTQYF. Written as DNA, the CDR3 is TGTGCCAGCAGCTTTACGACGGGAGGGGATACGCAGTATTTT.

The gene calls are TRBV19 and TRBJ1-5, with a weak D call TRBD1 (5 bases). Trimming shortened V by 3 bases and J by 2 bases, and 11 bases separated the two germline ends. Germline V gene lookup returns CDR1 LNHDA and CDR2 SQIVND (reference sequence). CDR3 length: 15 amino acids. The CDR3 loop reads CASSINTGGNQPQHF. The CDR3 DNA sequence: TGTGCCAGTAGTATTAATACAGGAGGCAATCAGCCCCAGCATTTT.

The V and J genes are TRBV6-1 and TRBJ1-1; D ambiguous. CDR3 length: 14 amino acids. Trimming shortened V by 3 bases and J by 0 bases, and 8 bases separated the two germline ends. CDR1 and CDR2 (germline): MNHNS, SASEGT. The CDR3 nucleotides are TGTGCCAGCAGTGAGAGGACCGTGAACACTGAAGCTTTCTTT. This translates into CASSERTVNTEAFF.

The table lists this clone with a count of one. V and J are TRBV5-6 and TRBJ1-3; 9 positions agree with TRBD1. J gave up 3 bases and V 2 bases, and 9 bases lay outside the gene matches. The germline CDR1 and CDR2 sequences are SGHDT and YYEEEE. This CDR3 has 17 residues. The CDR3 DNA reads TGTGCCAGCAGCTTCCCCAACAGGGGGCTTGTTGGAAACACCATATATTTT. Its protein product is CASSFPNRGLVGNTIYF.